This paragraph covers one T cell receptor (beta chain) sequence. Its antigen is still unknown. This sample was taken from a study of shared clonotypes between healthy human individuals. Here immunoSEQ multiplex PCR was the method, and the copy in TCRdb shows in-frame clones only, minus some. The table records around 600,000 clones, roughly 98% of them present only once. The germline V gene has CDR1 SEHNR and CDR2 FQNEAQ (reference sequence). Trimming took 5 bases from V and 5 from J; bases not matched to a gene: 24. This CDR3 contains 19 residues. General study findings and limits: The study generally estimated greater richness for naive than memory subsets.

Naive CD8 populations comprised CD45RO-negative cells positively selected for CCR7, excluding terminally differentiated effector memory CD45RA+ cells. The receptor was isolated from a man under 40 in good health. This chain joins TRBV7-9 and TRBJ2-7; TRBD2 agrees at 7 bases. Sequencing was carried out using naive CD8+ T cells sorted from blood. CDR3 region: CASSLRPRGILAGPDEQYF. The CDR3 nucleotides are TGTGCCAGCAGCCTAAGGCCGCGGGGGATTTTGGCAGGACCGGACGAGCAGTACTTC.